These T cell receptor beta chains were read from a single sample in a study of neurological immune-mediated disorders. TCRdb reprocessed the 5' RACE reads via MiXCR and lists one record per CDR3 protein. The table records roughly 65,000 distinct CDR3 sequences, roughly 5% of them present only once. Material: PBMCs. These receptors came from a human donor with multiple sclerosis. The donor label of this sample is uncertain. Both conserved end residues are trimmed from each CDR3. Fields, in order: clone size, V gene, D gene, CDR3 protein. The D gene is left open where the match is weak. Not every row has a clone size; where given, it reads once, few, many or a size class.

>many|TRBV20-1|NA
SARLEGGSTDTQY
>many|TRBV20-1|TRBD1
SAQRGDRLILEQY
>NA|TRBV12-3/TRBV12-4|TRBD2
ATGTSGTDTQY
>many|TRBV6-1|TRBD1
ASRTGATERAQH
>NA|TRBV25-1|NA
ASSDWTESNEKLF
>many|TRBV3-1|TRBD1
ASSQEGTGLTPNTQY
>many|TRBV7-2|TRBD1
ASSPIQGIAEAF
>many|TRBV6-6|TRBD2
ASKGLAGVEQF
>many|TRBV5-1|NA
ASSLMGIADEQF
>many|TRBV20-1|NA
SARVGRDTEAF
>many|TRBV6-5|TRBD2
ASSLGLADWNEQF
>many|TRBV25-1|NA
ASKSGGHGYT
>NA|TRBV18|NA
ASSPPARGPLYNEQF
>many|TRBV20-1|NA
SARGGSGGEQY
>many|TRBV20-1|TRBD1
SALTGGAYNEQF
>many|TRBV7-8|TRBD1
ASSLGRDRGDQPQH
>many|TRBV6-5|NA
ASTSDSLSSYNSPLH
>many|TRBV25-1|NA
ASTGPLAPGELF
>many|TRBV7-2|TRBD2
ASSWTSGETQY
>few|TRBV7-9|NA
ASSLMFGRQGLITTEQY
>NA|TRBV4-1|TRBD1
ASSHPWTGDYEQY
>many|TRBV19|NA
ASSIKEGNTEAF
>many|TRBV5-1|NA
ASTAGTQGDEQF
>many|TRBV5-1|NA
ASQQGPLDNEKLF
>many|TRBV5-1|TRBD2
ASSLGALAGRETQY
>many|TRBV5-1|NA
ASSGPRAGELGGYT
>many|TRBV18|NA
ASSPLNTEAF
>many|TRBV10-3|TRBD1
AISQGKQGANTEAF
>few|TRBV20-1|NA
SASFRATDTQY